The T cell receptor (beta chain) under discussion was sequenced for a study of PD-L1 blockade in urothelial cancer. Background on the study: Previous chemotherapy exposure amounted to 0 to 3 regimens for patients.

Study-wide results and caveats: Lower pretreatment blood TCR clonality, under the median, predicted better survival, researchers reported.

Remarks on this clone: No antigen is known for it.

The table came from immunoSEQ multiplex PCR; TCRdb's copy has only in-frame clones and leaves some out. This table has 29,000 or so clones, 80% to 85% appearing once. Time point here: peripheral blood 6 weeks after treatment start. Patients were diagnosed with urothelial carcinoma, either locally advanced or metastatic. The CDR3 length is 13 residues. V was pared by 2 bases and J by 6 bases, with 7 bases between. Germline V lookup: CDR1 MNHNY, CDR2 SVGAGI (reference sequence). The specimen comprised PBMCs, sampled around atezolizumab (anti-PD-L1) treatment. The sequence derives from a man aged 65 to 79 with urothelial cancer. The chain links TRBV6-6 to TRBJ1-4; no reliable D call. The CDR3 sequence: CASSYGLYEKLFF. The CDR3 bases are TGTGCCAGCAGTTACGGACTGTATGAAAAACTGTTTTTT.